This TCR beta chain was identified during a study of T cell changes during pregnancy in multiple sclerosis. Clones were read by immunoSEQ multiplex PCR, and TCRdb kept only the in-frame ones, dropping some. The data show about 72,000 clones, about nine tenths seen once. CDR3 size: 14 residues. V gave up 0 bases and J gave up 6 bases; unmatched junction bases: 6. Germline V gene sequence: CDR1 SGDLS, CDR2 YYNGEE. The clonotype was recovered from a female donor in good health, enrolled as a control in a pregnancy study. The sample in question was peripheral blood, obtained in the third trimester of pregnancy. The rearrangement joins TRBV9 to TRBJ2-7; 7 bases are a match to TRBD2. CDR3 in DNA: TGTGCCAGCAGCGTAGGAACGGGACTACCCGAGCAGTACTTC. The encoded protein is CASSVGTGLPEQYF.